This T cell receptor (beta chain) was identified in a study of CD8 T cells in ankylosing spondylitis. Ten or more counts support this clonotype. Its antigen is not identified. 5'-RACE, quantitative and with molecular barcodes, yielded the TCR beta libraries. One entry per CDR3 protein results from TCRdb running MiXCR on the 5' RACE reads. The sample contains around 490,000 distinct CDR3 sequences, approximately 5% of which appear only once. Points from the study as a whole: Researchers reportedly found disease-linked clones significantly enriched in matched ankylosing spondylitis synovial fluid. Ankylosing spondylitis blood seemed to carry a telltale TCR beta motif made of under ten highly homologous variants. Disease-linked clones, CD8+, were relatively rare in peripheral blood.

V trimming: 7 bases; J trimming: 1 base; junction bases outside the gene matches: 15. The germline gives CDR1 MNHEY, CDR2 SVGEGT. The CDR3 totals 17 residues. J is TRBJ2-5 and V is TRBV6-2 or TRBV6-3; TRBD2 matches at 7 bases. The receptor was derived from a male donor with ankylosing spondylitis. Sample: blood, either unsorted or a sorted T cell fraction (not recorded which). As DNA, the CDR3 is TGTGCCAGCAATCCCTTACTCCTGCGGGAGAGCCAAGAGACCCAGTACTTC. Translating gives CASNPLLLRESQETQYF.